This T cell receptor beta chain was documented in a study of cytotoxic CD8 clonotypes in ibrutinib-treated CLL. Data came from immunoSEQ multiplex PCR; TCRdb stores just in-frame clones and leaves some out. The sample lists approximately 300,000 clones, almost 80% occurring once. The CDR3 is 14 amino acids. Losses at the gene ends were 4 bases for V and 6 bases for J; bases not matched to a gene: 5. Germline V CDR1 and CDR2: SGHRS, YFSETQ. Material: PBMCs, obtained before ibrutinib treatment. The source of this sequence is a human donor with chronic lymphocytic leukemia. This chain links TRBV5-1 with TRBJ2-7; TRBD1 agrees at 12 bases. The CDR3 region is CASSPGDRGREQYF. The CDR3 DNA is TGCGCCAGCAGCCCTGGGGACAGGGGGCGCGAGCAGTACTTC.